The clone carrying this TCR beta chain was observed at least ten times. Its cognate antigen is unknown. The V and J ends lost 7 bases and 5 bases, in that order; junction bases with no gene match: 3. This CDR3 region has 13 residues. Time point specified: sample taken at primary tumor resection. The source of the sample is a study of spatial heterogeneity in lung cancer. MiXCR, run by TCRdb on the 5' RACE reads, gives a single entry per CDR3 protein. The table includes 4,000 to 5,000 distinct CDR3 sequences, approximately 13% detected once. Findings and caveats of the study: Counts of expanded intratumoral alpha and beta TCRs tracked tumor mutation counts.

The sequence was collected from a male donor with early-stage non-small cell lung cancer. Sequences were derived from lung tumor tissue, sampled at surgery. The chain uses TRBV12-3 or TRBV12-4 and TRBJ1-5; 9 bases agree with TRBD1. The DNA of the CDR3 is TGTGCCAGCACCCGGACAGGGGATCAGCCCCAGCATTTT. This translates into CASTRTGDQPQHF.